This TCR beta chain stems from a study of CD8 T cells in Susac syndrome (dated by TCRdb to the late 2010s). In the study overall: The study used repertoire sequencing to test whether antigen drove CD8+ T cell activation and differentiation in Susac syndrome.

A remark on this clonotype: Its antigen remains unidentified. Base qualities were left out, and no much larger clone turns up one base away.

High-throughput TCR beta sequencing profiled peripheral blood CD8+ and CD4+ T cells from healthy donors, Susac syndrome patients and multiple sclerosis patients. The multiple sclerosis controls were treatment-naive patients whose relapsing-remitting disease, either stable or active, fulfilled the revised McDonald criteria. CD8+ TEMRA cells were enriched by FACS, while bulk CD8+ and CD4+ T cells were purified by magnetic negative isolation. Blood was drawn into EDTA tubes, processed within 24 hours, and PBMCs were isolated by density gradient centrifugation. PBMCs destined for TCR sequencing were cryopreserved in liquid nitrogen and later thawed in a 37 °C water bath. The sorted or isolated CD4+, CD8+ and CD8+ TEMRA cells reached a purity of at least 90%. There are 15 amino acids in the CDR3, from cysteine to phenylalanine inclusive. Solely the CDR3 DNA is kept, with 45 bases framed from the first base. The germline V and J ends show losses of 1 base and 8 bases respectively, and no gene match explains 9 bases of the junction. From the germline V gene, CDR1 is SGHDT and CDR2 is YYEEEE.

Summary of the overall study and its limitations: The number of individuals in the TCR sequencing and HLA analysis was acknowledged as relatively small.

RNA was extracted with the RNeasy kit and roughly 0.45 to 1 ug was reverse transcribed using random hexamers. The immunoSEQ multiplex PCR assay, covering 54 Vbeta and 13 Jbeta segments, was used to amplify TCR beta CDR3 regions. To correct PCR amplification bias, a synthetic template baseline was used for both primer optimization and computational correction. The paper's data handling went like this. Reads were annotated to V, D and J genes according to IMGT and were analyzed with immunoSEQ Analyzer, with only productive sequences retained. Clonality was calculated as one minus the Shannon entropy normalized by log2 of the number of productive unique sequences. For each patient and control, public and private clones were evaluated among the 100 most prevalent clones. A clone was defined as Susac-specific if it was absent from the healthy and MS cohorts, from around 960 published viral clones and from other ImmuneACCESS disease sequences. TCRdb cleaned the public reads at Q25 with fastp, built clones with MiXCR and kept in-frame beta chains. When rows share a CDR3 protein, they turn into one entry using the most common DNA and genes. These V and J calls derive from TCRdb rather than the authors' analysis. This sample comprises 300,000 or so distinct CDR3 sequences, about 92% of them detected only once. The ten largest clones capture less than 0.08% of the sample.

Material: CD4+ T cells from PBMCs. The chain is made from TRBV5-6 and TRBJ1-2; 9 nucleotides in the junction match TRBD1. This TCR was recovered from a human donor with multiple sclerosis. The sequence in DNA is TGTGCCAGCAGCTTGTGGGGGGGACAGGGCGCGGGCTACACCTTC. This codes for CASSLWGGQGAGYTF.